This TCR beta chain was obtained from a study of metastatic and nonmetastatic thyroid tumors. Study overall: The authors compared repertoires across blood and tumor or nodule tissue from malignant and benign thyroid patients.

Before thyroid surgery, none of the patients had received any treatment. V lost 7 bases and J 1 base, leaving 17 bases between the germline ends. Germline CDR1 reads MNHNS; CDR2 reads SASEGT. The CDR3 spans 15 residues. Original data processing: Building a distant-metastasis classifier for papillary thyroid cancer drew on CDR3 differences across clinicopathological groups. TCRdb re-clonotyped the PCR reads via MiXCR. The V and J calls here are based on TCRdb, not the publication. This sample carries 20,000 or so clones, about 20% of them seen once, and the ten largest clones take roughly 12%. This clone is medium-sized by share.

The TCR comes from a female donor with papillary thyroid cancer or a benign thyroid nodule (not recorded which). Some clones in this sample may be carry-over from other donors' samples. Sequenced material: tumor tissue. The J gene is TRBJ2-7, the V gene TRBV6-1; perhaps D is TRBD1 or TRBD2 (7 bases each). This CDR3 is CASKGEGAGSYEQYF. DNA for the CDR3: TGTGCCAGCAAAGGGGAGGGGGCTGGGTCCTACGAGCAGTACTTC.